This T cell receptor (beta chain) was recovered during a study of T cell repertoires in cytomegalovirus infection (dated by TCRdb to the late 2010s). Describing the broader study: Peptide stimulations targeted recently identified HLA-C-restricted CMV epitopes, whose presentation resists viral immunomodulation, together with well-studied HLA-B-restricted epitopes. Donor HLA type was relevant to the analysis, as public TCR beta signatures indicated carriage of CMV infection together with the matching HLA type. Summary of the overall study and its limitations: The ex vivo response was dominated by HLA-C-restricted CMV-specific TCR beta clonotypes, and the single most frequent clonotype in two of eight donors was supplied by these HLA-C-restricted clonotypes. In both this cohort and an independent cohort of some 370 donors, the cumulative frequency of public TCR beta family members distinguished carriers of CMV infection plus the relevant HLA type.

Taken with the paper, the label for treatment or condition translates to: in vitro stimulation with specific CMV peptide epitopes to enrich CMV-specific T cells. Worth noting for this clonotype: No cognate antigen has been identified for it. Base qualities are missing; no much larger clone stands one base away.

For sequencing, an Illumina HiSeq 1500 was employed. TCRdb took the public reads, trimmed them with fastp at Q25, ran MiXCR for clone calling and kept in-frame beta chains. Each CDR3 protein gets just one entry, which takes the most common genes and DNA from the rows behind it. Across this sample there are around 800,000 distinct CDR3 sequences, with around a third seen only once. Jointly, the top ten make up 12% of the sample. The germline V and J ends show losses of 5 bases and 3 bases respectively, and no gene match explains 7 bases of the junction. There are 16 amino acids in the CDR3, from cysteine to phenylalanine inclusive. Kept here is only the CDR3 DNA, which spans 48 bases and is read in frame from base 1. Reading the germline V gene gives CDR1 SGHDT and CDR2 YYEEEE.

Recombination linked TRBV5-6 to TRBJ2-2, and 10 junction bases match TRBD1. The sequence derives from a human donor in good health (CMV status not recorded). Some clones in this sample may be carry-over from other donors' samples. The specimen was cultured CD8+ T cells from PBMCs, collected from culture after CMV antigen stimulation. The CDR3: CASSSTGTGDTGELFF. The nucleotide sequence reads as follows: TGTGCCAGCAGTTCGACTGGGACAGGGGACACCGGGGAGCTGTTTTTT.